This T cell receptor beta chain derives from a study of blood T cell repertoires in COVID-19. Study as a whole: Collection of acute and convalescent COVID-19 samples took place in the United States, Italy and Spain. Sources were T cells, B-cell-depleted T cells, or PBMCs; the material itself was cDNA or gDNA.

The CDR3 spans 14 residues. Germline V gives CDR1 ENHRY, CDR2 SYGVKD. V shed 6 bases, J shed 4 bases, and the junction held 7 bases outside the gene matches. In the study's own analysis: For nucleated cells, counts were estimated from reference gene primer amplification. Using immunoSEQ multiplex PCR, the repertoire was profiled, and TCRdb retains in-frame clones only, with some absent. That table gives V, J and clone size, and the DNA gave D and trimming. This repertoire shows approximately 46,000 clones, 70% to 90% found once; its top ten account for about 13%. Sequenced material: peripheral blood. The clonotype originates from a woman between 65 and 79 years old in a cohort sampled during active COVID-19. The J gene is TRBJ2-3, the V gene TRBV10-3; 7 bases fit TRBD2. CDR3 in DNA: TGTGCCATCAGCGGCTGGGGGGGGGCAGATACGCAGTATTTT. This gives the protein CAISGWGGADTQYF.